The clone carrying this TCR beta chain was detected many times. Its specificity is unknown. This entry comes from a study of CD8 T cells in ankylosing spondylitis. Each TCR beta library was made by quantitative 5'-RACE that incorporated molecular barcodes. A single record per CDR3 protein comes from TCRdb applying MiXCR to the 5' RACE reads. The table includes fewer than 650,000 distinct CDR3 sequences, about 13% detected once. Findings and limits, study-wide: For ankylosing spondylitis blood, a TCR beta motif of about eight highly homologous variants appeared characteristic. In ankylosing spondylitis patients, matched synovial fluid reportedly showed significant enrichment of disease-linked clones.

Germline CDR1 reads ENHRY; CDR2 reads SYGVKD. The CDR3 is 16 amino acids. V was cut by 3 bases and J by 3 bases, with 18 bases left in between. This TCR derives from a male donor with ankylosing spondylitis. The chain recombines TRBV10-3 with TRBJ2-7, with no clear D. The sequenced material came from blood, either unsorted or a sorted T cell fraction (not recorded which). The DNA of the CDR3 is TGTGCCATCAGTGACCGAAACGAGCCGGCCCTCTACGAGCAGTACGTC. Encoded protein: CAISDRNEPALYEQYV.